This T cell receptor beta chain was documented in a study of cytomegalovirus exposure and HLA in healthy donors. General observations from the study: Across HLA loci, a later analysis found differing TCR association rates, with DRB1 most and HLA-C fewest.

This clone was recorded a few times. Its cognate antigen is unknown. The junction had 0 bases not matched to a gene; V was cut back by 4 bases and J by 0 bases. Germline CDR1 is MNHEY and CDR2 is SVGAGI. The CDR3 is 14 amino acids. With 60 Vbeta and 13 Jbeta primers, the PCR was carried out. The protocol was immunoSEQ multiplex PCR, while the TCRdb copy is restricted to in-frame clones and leaves out a portion. This table holds around 64,000 clones, 75% to 80% found once. The chain uses TRBV6-5 and TRBJ2-1; 7 positions match TRBD1. The specimen sequenced was PBMCs. The receptor's source is a man aged 18 to 29 in good health and CMV-seropositive. CDR3 region: CASSWDSSYNEQFF. The DNA for the CDR3 is TGTGCCAGCAGTTGGGACAGCTCCTACAATGAGCAGTTCTTC.